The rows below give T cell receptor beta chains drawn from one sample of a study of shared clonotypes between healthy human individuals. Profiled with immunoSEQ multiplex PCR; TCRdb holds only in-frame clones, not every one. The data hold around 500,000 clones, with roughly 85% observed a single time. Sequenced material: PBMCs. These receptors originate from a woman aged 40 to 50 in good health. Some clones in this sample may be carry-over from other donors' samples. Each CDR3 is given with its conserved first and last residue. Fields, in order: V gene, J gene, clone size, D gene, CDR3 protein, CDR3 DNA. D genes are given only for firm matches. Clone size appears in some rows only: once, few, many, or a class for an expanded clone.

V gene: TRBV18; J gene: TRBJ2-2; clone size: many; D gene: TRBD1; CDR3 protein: CASSPTGSTGELFF; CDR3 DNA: TGTGCCAGCTCACCGACAGGGAGCACCGGGGAGCTGTTTTTT
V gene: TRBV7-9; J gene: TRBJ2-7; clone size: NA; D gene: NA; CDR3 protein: CASSLLDPYEQYF; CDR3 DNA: TGTGCCAGCAGCTTACTAGATCCCTACGAGCAGTACTTC
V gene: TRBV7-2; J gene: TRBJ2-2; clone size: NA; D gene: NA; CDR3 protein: CASSRRIANTGELFF; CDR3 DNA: TGTGCCAGCAGCCGGAGAATCGCGAACACCGGGGAGCTGTTTTTT
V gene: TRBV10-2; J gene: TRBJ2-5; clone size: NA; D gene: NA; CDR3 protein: CASSEPRRGETQYF; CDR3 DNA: TGCGCCAGCAGTGAGCCCCGAAGGGGAGAGACCCAGTACTTC
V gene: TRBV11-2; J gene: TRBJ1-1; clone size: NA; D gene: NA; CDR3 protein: CASSLWGGQEAFF; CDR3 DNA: TGTGCCAGCAGCTTATGGGGGGGCCAGGAAGCTTTCTTT
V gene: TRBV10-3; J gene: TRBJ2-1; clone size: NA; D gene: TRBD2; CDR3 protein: CAISDPTSGPYNEQFF; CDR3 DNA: TGTGCCATCAGTGACCCTACTAGCGGCCCCTACAATGAGCAGTTCTTC
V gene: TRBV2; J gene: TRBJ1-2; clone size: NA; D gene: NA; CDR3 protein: CASSYDRGRYGYTF; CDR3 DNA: TGTGCCAGCAGTTACGACAGAGGAAGATATGGCTACACCTTC
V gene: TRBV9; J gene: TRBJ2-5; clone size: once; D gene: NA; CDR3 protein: CASSVFSGAETQYF; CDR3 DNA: TGTGCCAGCAGCGTATTTTCGGGAGCAGAGACCCAGTACTTC
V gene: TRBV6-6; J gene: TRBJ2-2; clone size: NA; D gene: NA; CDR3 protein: CASRPSGLRNTGELFF; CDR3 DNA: TGTGCCAGCAGGCCCTCAGGACTAAGGAACACCGGGGAGCTGTTTTTT
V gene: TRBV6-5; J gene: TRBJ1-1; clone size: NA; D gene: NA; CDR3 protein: CASSYSRGAMTEAFF; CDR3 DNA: TGTGCCAGCAGTTACTCCCGGGGTGCGATGACTGAAGCTTTCTTT
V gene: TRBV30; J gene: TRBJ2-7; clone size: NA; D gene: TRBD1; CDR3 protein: CAWSVLPRDRVLPFTYEQYF; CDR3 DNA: TGTGCCTGGAGTGTACTACCCCGGGACAGGGTATTACCCTTTACCTACGAGCAGTACTTC
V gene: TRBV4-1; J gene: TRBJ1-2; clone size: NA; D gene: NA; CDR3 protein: CASSQGLGGYTF; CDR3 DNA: TGCGCCAGCAGCCAAGGCCTGGGTGGCTACACCTTC
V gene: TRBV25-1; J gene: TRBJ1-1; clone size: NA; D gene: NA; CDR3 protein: CASSPGSTEAFF; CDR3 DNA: TGTGCCAGCTCCCCGGGTTCCACTGAAGCTTTCTTT